This T cell receptor beta chain was captured in a study of Graves' ophthalmopathy and Graves' hyperthyroidism. Overall study context: Specimen type is peripheral blood, obtained at initial diagnosis before any treatment. Whole-study results and caveats: The model predicted ophthalmopathy progression with roughly 70% sensitivity and around 72% specificity. In blood appeared most of the expanded thyroid clonotypes whose frequency exceeded 0.001.

The CDR3 is 12 residues long. Trimming took off 8 bases at V and 2 bases at J, with 10 bases between the two ends. Germline CDR1 reads MNHNS; CDR2 reads SASEGT. RNA transcripts were the template, and TCR beta CDR3 regions were amplified from them. The authors performed first-round RT-PCR with HTBI primers and then a second-round multiplex PCR. Via MiXCR, TCRdb re-called the multiplex PCR reads, giving one row per CDR3 protein. This table has about 210,000 distinct CDR3 sequences, roughly 29% appearing once. This clonotype was seen once. What it binds is unknown. The sample comprised peripheral blood. The sequence derives from a man aged 45-65 years with Graves' ophthalmopathy. The chain uses TRBV6-1 and TRBJ2-7; D is possibly TRBD2 (6 bases). The CDR3 DNA sequence: TGTGCCAGCGAGGGACTGACCTACGAGCAGTACTTC. Translated: CASEGLTYEQYF.